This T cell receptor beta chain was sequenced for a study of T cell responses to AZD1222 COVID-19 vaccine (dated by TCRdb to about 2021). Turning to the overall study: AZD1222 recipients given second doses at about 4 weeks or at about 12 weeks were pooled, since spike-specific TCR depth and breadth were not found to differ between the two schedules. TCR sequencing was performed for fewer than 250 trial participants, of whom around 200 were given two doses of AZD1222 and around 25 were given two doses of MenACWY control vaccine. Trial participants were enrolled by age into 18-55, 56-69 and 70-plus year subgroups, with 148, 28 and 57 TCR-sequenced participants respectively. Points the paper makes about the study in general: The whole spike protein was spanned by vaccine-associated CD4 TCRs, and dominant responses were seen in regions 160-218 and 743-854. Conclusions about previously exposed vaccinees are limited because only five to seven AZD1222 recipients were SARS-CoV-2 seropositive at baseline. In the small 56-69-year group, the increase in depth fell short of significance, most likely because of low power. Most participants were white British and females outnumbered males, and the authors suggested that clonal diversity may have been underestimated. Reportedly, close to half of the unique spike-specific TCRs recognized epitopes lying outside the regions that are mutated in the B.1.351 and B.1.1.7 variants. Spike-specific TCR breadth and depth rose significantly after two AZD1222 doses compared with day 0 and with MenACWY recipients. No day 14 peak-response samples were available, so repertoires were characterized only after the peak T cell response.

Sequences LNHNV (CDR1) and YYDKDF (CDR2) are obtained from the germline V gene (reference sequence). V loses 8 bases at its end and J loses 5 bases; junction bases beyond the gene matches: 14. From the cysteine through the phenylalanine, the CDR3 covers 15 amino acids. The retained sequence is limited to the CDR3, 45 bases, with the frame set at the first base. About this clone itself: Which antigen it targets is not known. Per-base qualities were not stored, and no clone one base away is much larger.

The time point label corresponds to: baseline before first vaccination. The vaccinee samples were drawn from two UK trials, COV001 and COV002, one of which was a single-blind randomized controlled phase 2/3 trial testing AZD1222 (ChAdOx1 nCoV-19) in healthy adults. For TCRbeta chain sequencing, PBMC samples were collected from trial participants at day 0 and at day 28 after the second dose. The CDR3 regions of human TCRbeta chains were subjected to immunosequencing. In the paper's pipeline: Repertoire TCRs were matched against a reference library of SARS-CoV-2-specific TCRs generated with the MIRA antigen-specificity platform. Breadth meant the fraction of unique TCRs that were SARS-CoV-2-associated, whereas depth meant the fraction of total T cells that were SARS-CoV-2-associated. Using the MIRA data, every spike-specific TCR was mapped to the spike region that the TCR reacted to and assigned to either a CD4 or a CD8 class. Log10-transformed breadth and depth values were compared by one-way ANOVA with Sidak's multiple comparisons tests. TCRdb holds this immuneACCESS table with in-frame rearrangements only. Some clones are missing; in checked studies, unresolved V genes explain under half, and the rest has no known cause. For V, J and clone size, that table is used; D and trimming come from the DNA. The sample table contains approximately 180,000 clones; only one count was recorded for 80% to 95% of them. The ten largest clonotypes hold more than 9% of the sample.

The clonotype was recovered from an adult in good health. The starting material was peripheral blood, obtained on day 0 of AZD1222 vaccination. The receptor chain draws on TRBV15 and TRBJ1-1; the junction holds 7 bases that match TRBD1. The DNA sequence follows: TGTGCCACCGTGCAAGGGGGCATCGCGCGAACTGAAGCTTTCTTT. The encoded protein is CATVQGGIARTEAFF.